The 27 T cell receptor beta chains listed next were all sequenced from one sample in a study of cytomegalovirus exposure and HLA in healthy donors. The study ran its PCR with 60 Vbeta and 13 Jbeta primers. The assay was immunoSEQ multiplex PCR, and TCRdb's table has in-frame clones only and misses some. The data show roughly 120,000 clones, less than 20% seen once. Input material: PBMCs. The source of these receptors is a woman aged 18 to 35 in good health and CMV-seronegative.

This clone was seen a few times. The chain links TRBV7-9 to TRBJ2-7, with D unclear. Germline V CDR1 and CDR2: SEHNR, FQNEAQ (reference sequence). CDR3 length: 12 amino acids. V lost 5 bases to trimming and J lost 0 bases, with 5 bases between them. The CDR3 is CASSHTSYEQYF. The CDR3 nucleotides are TGTGCCAGCAGCCACACCTCCTACGAGCAGTACTTC.

This clone was counted a few times. CDR3 in amino acids: CASSWRRETYEQYF. Written as DNA, the CDR3 is TGTGCCAGCAGTTGGCGCCGGGAAACCTACGAGCAGTACTTC. The genes are TRBV6-1 and TRBJ2-7, with D maybe TRBD2 (5 bases). Between the trimmed V and J ends, which lost 5 bases and 2 bases, there was a span of 13 bases. This CDR3 spans 14 amino acids. Germline loops: CDR1 MNHNS, CDR2 SASEGT.

This clone has just a few counts. The chain carries TRBV7-9 and TRBJ1-1; D remains ambiguous. The length of the CDR3 is 15 residues. Germline V CDR1 and CDR2: SEHNR, FQNEAQ (reference sequence). V was cut by 4 bases and J by 0 bases, with 12 bases left in between. CDR3 in DNA: TGTGCCAGCAGCTCCCCCGGGGAAGTGAACACTGAAGCTTTCTTT. Protein sequence: CASSSPGEVNTEAFF.

This clone was detected only a few times. The chain is built from TRBV5-6 and TRBJ2-7; a weak D match, TRBD2 (5 bases). Germline CDR1 SGHDT, CDR2 YYEEEE. The CDR3 runs 12 residues. Trimming removed 4 bases from V and 2 bases from J, with 7 bases in between. CDR3 DNA: TGTGCCAGCAGCCCCGGGACCTACGAGCAGTACTTC. Protein product: CASSPGTYEQYF.

The chain joins TRBV2 to TRBJ2-7; 13 bases fit TRBD2. The CDR3 runs to 14 residues. The V gene's germline CDR1 is SNHLY and CDR2 FYNNEI. J was trimmed by 6 bases and V by 6 bases; bases with no gene match: 5. The CDR3 sequence is CASRELAGGPEQYF. CDR3 in DNA: TGTGCCAGCAGGGAACTAGCGGGGGGGCCCGAGCAGTACTTC.

The V and J genes are TRBV6-1 and TRBJ2-7; 7 bases are shared with TRBD2. The V gene end was trimmed by 2 bases and the J gene end by 1 base; junction bases not matched to a gene: 5. The CDR3 loop spans 15 amino acids. Per germline, CDR1 MNHNS and CDR2 SASEGT. CDR3 DNA sequence: TGTGCCAGCAGTGAACGGCGCGGGAGATCCTACGAGCAGTACTTC. It specifies CASSERRGRSYEQYF.

This clone was picked up a small number of times. The V gene is TRBV6-1, the J gene TRBJ2-1, with 16 bases lining up with TRBD2. Germline CDR1 and CDR2: MNHNS and SASEGT. This CDR3 spans 16 amino acids. Trimming took 4 bases from V and 6 from J; bases not matched to a gene: 3. The CDR3 reads CASSGGLAGGLNEQFF. The CDR3, as DNA: TGTGCCAGCAGTGGGGGACTAGCGGGGGGGCTCAATGAGCAGTTCTTC.

This clone was counted a few times. The genes are TRBV7-8 and TRBJ1-4, with unresolved D. The CDR3 spans 16 residues. V shed 5 bases and J shed 3 bases, with 16 bases lying between them. Germline V gene data show CDR1 as SGHVS and CDR2 as FQNEAQ. CDR3 sequence: CASSPRREVANEKLFF. CDR3 nucleotide sequence: TGTGCCAGCAGCCCCCGTAGGGAGGTTGCTAATGAAAAACTGTTTTTT.

This sequence joins TRBV9 and TRBJ1-2; D is unresolved. This CDR3 is 15 amino acids long. Trimming shortened V by 4 bases and J by 4 bases, and 17 bases separated the two germline ends. Germline V gene sequence: CDR1 SGDLS, CDR2 YYNGEE. The CDR3 region has the DNA TGTGCCAGCAGCTCCGGGGATTCCCGCGGCTATGGCTACACCTTC. It yields the protein CASSSGDSRGYGYTF.

This clone was found a few times. V usage is TRBV6-6 and J usage is TRBJ1-5; unclear D gene. The V gene's germline CDR1 is MNHNY and CDR2 SVGAGI (reference sequence). Trimming took 5 bases from V and 3 from J, leaving 14 bases between them. The CDR3 extends over 15 amino acids. The CDR3: CASSRLVLDNQPQHF. As DNA, the CDR3 is TGTGCCAGCAGTCGACTGGTTCTGGACAATCAGCCCCAGCATTTT.

The J gene is TRBJ2-7, the V gene TRBV15; 8 bases are a match to TRBD2. CDR1 is LNHNV and CDR2 is YYDKDF in the germline V gene (reference sequence). The length of the CDR3 is 15 residues. V lost 0 bases and J lost 2; bases outside the gene matches: 3. The CDR3 sequence: CATSRDQRGTYEQYF. The CDR3 region has the DNA TGTGCCACCAGCAGAGATCAGCGGGGGACCTACGAGCAGTACTTC.

This rearrangement joins TRBV5-1 to TRBJ1-2; 8 bases agree with TRBD1. V lost 4 bases to trimming and J lost 4 bases; unmatched junction nucleotides: 6. CDR1 SGHRS and CDR2 YFSETQ come from the germline V gene. The CDR3 runs 14 residues. The CDR3 DNA reads TGCGCCAGCAGCACCGGACAGGGTACCTATGGCTACACCTTC. Translated, it gives CASSTGQGTYGYTF.

As DNA, the CDR3 is TGCGCCAGCAGCCGTCCGGGACAGGCCAACACTGAAGCTTTCTTT. Residues: CASSRPGQANTEAFF. This sequence joins TRBV5-1 and TRBJ1-1, with 8 bases fitting TRBD1. With 4 bases clipped from V and 2 bases from J, the junction kept 7 bases outside the gene matches. The CDR3 runs to 15 residues. Germline lookup yields CDR1 SGHRS and CDR2 YFSETQ.

This clone turned up a few times. The gene calls are TRBV2 and TRBJ1-5; D remains ambiguous. This CDR3 region has 15 residues. CDR1 and CDR2 (germline): SNHLY, FYNNEI. V was cut by 8 bases and J by 0 bases, with 14 bases left in between. DNA of the CDR3: TGTGCCAGCGGCCGGGAGAAGTATAGCAATCAGCCCCAGCATTTT. Translating it yields CASGREKYSNQPQHF.

The chain is built from TRBV5-4 and TRBJ2-5; 7 nucleotides agree with TRBD1. This CDR3 has 14 residues. Germline values: CDR1 SGHNT, CDR2 YYREEE (reference sequence). After removal of 2 bases from V and 5 bases from J, the junction contained 6 bases not matched to a gene. The CDR3, as DNA: TGTGCCAGCAGCTTTACAGGGGTAGGGGAGACCCAGTACTTC. This translates into CASSFTGVGETQYF.

This clone was recorded a few times. The J gene is TRBJ1-4, the V gene TRBV28, with D unresolved. V lost 3 bases and J lost 3, with 11 bases in between. Germline-derived CDR1 and CDR2 are MDHEN and SYDVKM. The CDR3 consists of 15 residues. CDR3 region: CASSFRPSSNEKLFF. CDR3 bases: TGTGCCAGCAGTTTCAGGCCATCCTCTAATGAAAAACTGTTTTTT. The full variable domain, with the rest looked up from reference TRBV28 and TRBJ1-4, is DVKVTQSSRYLVKRTGEKVFLECVQDMDHENMFWYRQDPGLGLRLIYFSYDVKMKEKGDIPEGYSVSREKKERFSLILESASTNQTSMYLCASSFRPSSNEKLFFGSGTQLSVL.

V and J are TRBV27 and TRBJ1-1, with 8 positions matching TRBD1. Looked up from germline, CDR1 is MNHEY and CDR2 is SMNVEV (reference sequence). J was trimmed by 2 bases and V by 10 bases; bases with no gene match: 9. This CDR3 comprises 14 residues. This chain's CDR3 is CATKRTGQNTEAFF. Here the CDR3 DNA reads TGTGCCACCAAGAGGACAGGGCAAAACACTGAAGCTTTCTTT.

The chain links TRBV30 to TRBJ1-1; 7 bases match TRBD1. The CDR3 totals 12 residues. Germline V lookup: CDR1 GTSNPN, CDR2 SVGIG (reference sequence). V shed 2 bases and J 11 bases; nucleotides not matched to a gene: 8. DNA for the CDR3: TGTGCCTGGAGTTCTAAGACAGGGCGCGCTTTCTTT. Encoded protein: CAWSSKTGRAFF.

This clone has more than one count but fewer than ten. The CDR3 DNA is TGCAGCGTTGAGTTGGGTTGGGGGGACGTAGCTTTCTTT. It translates to CSVELGWGDVAFF. The genes are TRBV29-1 and TRBJ1-1, with D possibly matching TRBD1 (5 bases). Germline values: CDR1 SQVTM, CDR2 ANQGSEA. This CDR3 has 13 amino acids. The V gene lost 3 bases and the J gene lost 10 bases, with 18 bases spanning the gap.

The chain recombines TRBV11-2 with TRBJ1-1; D gene ambiguous. Deletions cut 5 bases from V and 5 bases from J, with 18 bases between. The CDR3 has 15 amino acids. Per the germline V gene, CDR1 is SGHAT and CDR2 is FQNNGV. The CDR3 nucleotides are TGTGCCAGCAGCCAAAGATGGGCGGCGGGAACTGAAGCTTTCTTT. The encoded protein is CASSQRWAAGTEAFF. The full variable domain, completed using reference TRBV11-2 and TRBJ1-1, is EAGVAQSPRYKIIEKRQSVAFWCNPISGHATLYWYQQILGQGPKLLIQFQNNGVVDDSQLPKDRFSAERLKGVDSTLKIQPAKLEDSAVYLCASSQRWAAGTEAFFGQGTRLTVV.

This clone was seen more than once but under ten times. The V gene is TRBV18, the J gene TRBJ1-2; D might be TRBD1 (5 bases). CDR1 is KGHSH, CDR2 LQKENI, per germline. V lost 3 bases to trimming and J lost 0 bases, with 11 bases between them. The CDR3 totals 15 residues. This CDR3 reads CASSPAGDPNYGYTF. The CDR3 DNA follows: TGTGCCAGCTCACCGGCGGGGGACCCTAACTATGGCTACACCTTC. The full variable domain, rest sourced from reference TRBV18 and TRBJ1-2, is NAGVMQNPRHLVRRRGQEARLRCSPMKGHSHVYWYRQLPEEGLKFMVYLQKENIIDESGMPKERFSAEFPKEGPSILRIQQVVRGDSAAYFCASSPAGDPNYGYTFGSGTRLTVV.

The CDR3 reads CASSDRDRGQDTQYF. The DNA of the CDR3 is TGTGCCAGCAGTGACAGGGACAGGGGGCAAGATACGCAGTATTTT. The chain has TRBV2 and TRBJ2-3, with 12 bases matching TRBD1. V shed 3 bases and J 5 bases; nucleotides not matched to a gene: 3. Germline V gene sequence: CDR1 SNHLY, CDR2 FYNNEI. CDR3 length equals 15 residues. Full variable domain (remainder filled in from reference TRBV2 and TRBJ2-3): EPEVTQTPSHQVTQMGQEVILRCVPISNHLYFYWYRQILGQKVEFLVSFYNNEISEKSEIFDDQFSVERPDGSNFTLKIRSTKLEDSAMYFCASSDRDRGQDTQYFGPGTRLTVL.

V is TRBV5-6 and J is TRBJ2-1, with 10 bases fitting TRBD2. The V gene's germline CDR1 is SGHDT and CDR2 YYEEEE. The CDR3 contains 15 residues. V lost 2 bases to trimming and J lost 6 bases; unmatched junction nucleotides: 5. CDR3 sequence (DNA): TGTGCCAGCAGCTTTTTCCAGCGGGAGGGCAATGAGCAGTTCTTC. It translates to CASSFFQREGNEQFF.

The rearrangement links TRBV28 to TRBJ2-7, with 7 bases identical to TRBD1. CDR1 and CDR2 from the germline V gene are MDHEN and SYDVKM. The CDR3 sequence is 17 residues long. V lost 7 bases and J lost 2; bases outside the gene matches: 17. As DNA, the CDR3 is TGTGCCAGCAAGGACCTCAGACAGGGCGAGAACCCCTACGAGCAGTACTTC. Translation gives CASKDLRQGENPYEQYF.

The table lists this clone with a few counts. This chain joins TRBV28 and TRBJ2-7; D is undetermined. The CDR3 has 13 amino acids. CDR1 and CDR2 (germline): MDHEN, SYDVKM. V lost 1 base, J lost 6 bases, and 10 bases lay in between. The CDR3 DNA reads as TGTGCCAGCAGTTTATCCTACGCTGCCGAGCAGTACTTC. Translated, it gives CASSLSYAAEQYF.

This clone was observed a handful of times. The chain recombines TRBV5-8 with TRBJ2-7; TRBD2 is a possible D gene (6 bases). V shed 2 bases and J shed 3 bases, with 15 bases lying between them. CDR1 SGHTS and CDR2 YDEGEE come from the germline V gene. The CDR3 spans 15 residues. The CDR3 is CASSFGGAALYEQYF. CDR3 DNA: TGTGCCAGCAGCTTTGGCGGGGCCGCCCTCTACGAGCAGTACTTC.

This clone was counted between two and nine times. The chain employs TRBV4-3 and TRBJ2-3; perhaps TRBD2 as D (7 bases). CDR3 length equals 18 residues. The V and J ends lost 3 bases and 4 bases respectively, with 23 bases between them. From germline, CDR1 is LGHNA and CDR2 YSLEER. CDR3 in amino acids: CASSQSLGWGGRADTQYF. CDR3 DNA sequence: TGCGCCAGCAGCCAGTCCCTTGGGTGGGGGGGCAGGGCAGATACGCAGTATTTT.